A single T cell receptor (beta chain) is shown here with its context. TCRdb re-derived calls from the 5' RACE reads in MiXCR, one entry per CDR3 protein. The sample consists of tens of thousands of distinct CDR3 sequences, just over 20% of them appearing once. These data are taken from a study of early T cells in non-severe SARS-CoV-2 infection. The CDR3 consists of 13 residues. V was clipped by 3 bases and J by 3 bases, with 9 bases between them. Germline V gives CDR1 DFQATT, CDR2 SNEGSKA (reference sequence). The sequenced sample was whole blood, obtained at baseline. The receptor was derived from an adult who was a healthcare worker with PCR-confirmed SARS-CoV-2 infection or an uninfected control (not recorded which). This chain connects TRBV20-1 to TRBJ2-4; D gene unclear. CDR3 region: CSASKGNKNIQYF. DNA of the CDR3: TGCAGTGCTAGCAAGGGAAACAAAAACATTCAGTACTTC.